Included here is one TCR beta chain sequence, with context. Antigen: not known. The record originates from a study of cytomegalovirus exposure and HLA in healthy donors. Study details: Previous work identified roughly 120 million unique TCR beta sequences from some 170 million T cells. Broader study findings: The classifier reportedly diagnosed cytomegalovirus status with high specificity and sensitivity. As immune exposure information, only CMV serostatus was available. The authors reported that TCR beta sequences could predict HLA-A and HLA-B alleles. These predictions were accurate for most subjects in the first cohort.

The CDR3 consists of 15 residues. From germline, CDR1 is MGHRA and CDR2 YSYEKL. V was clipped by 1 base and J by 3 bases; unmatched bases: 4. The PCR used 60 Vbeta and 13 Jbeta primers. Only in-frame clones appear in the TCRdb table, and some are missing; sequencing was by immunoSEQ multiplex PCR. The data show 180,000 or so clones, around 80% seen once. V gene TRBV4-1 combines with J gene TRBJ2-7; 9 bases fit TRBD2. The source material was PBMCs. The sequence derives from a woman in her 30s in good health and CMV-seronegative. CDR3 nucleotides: TGCGCCAGCAGCCAAGGAGGTAGCGGGGGCTACGAGCAGTACTTC. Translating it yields CASSQGGSGGYEQYF.